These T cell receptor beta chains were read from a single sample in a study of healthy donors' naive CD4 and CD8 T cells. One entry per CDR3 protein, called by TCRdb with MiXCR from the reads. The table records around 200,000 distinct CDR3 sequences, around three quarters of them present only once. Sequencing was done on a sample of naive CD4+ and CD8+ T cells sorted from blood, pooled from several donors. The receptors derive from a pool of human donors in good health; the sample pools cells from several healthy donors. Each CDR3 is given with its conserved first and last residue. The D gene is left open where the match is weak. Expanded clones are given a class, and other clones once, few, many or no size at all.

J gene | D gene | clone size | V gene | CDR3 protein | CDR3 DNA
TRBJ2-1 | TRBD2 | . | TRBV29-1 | CSVEEGLAGVGEQFF | TGCAGCGTTGAAGAGGGACTAGCGGGAGTAGGTGAGCAGTTCTTC
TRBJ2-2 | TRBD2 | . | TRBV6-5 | CASSPSGNTGELFF | TGTGCCAGCAGTCCTAGCGGGAACACCGGGGAGCTGTTTTTT
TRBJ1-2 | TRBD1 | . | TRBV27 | CASSLAGGYGYTF | TGTGCCAGCAGTTTGGCAGGGGGCTATGGCTACACCTTC
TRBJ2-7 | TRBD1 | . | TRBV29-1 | CSVQRDRASEQYF | TGCAGCGTTCAACGGGACAGGGCCTCCGAGCAGTACTTC
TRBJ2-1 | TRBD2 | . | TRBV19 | CASSIGGSLNEQFF | TGTGCCAGTAGTATTGGCGGGAGTTTAAATGAGCAGTTCTTC
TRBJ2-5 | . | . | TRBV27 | CASTPRDQETQYF | TGTGCCAGCACCCCACGGGACCAAGAGACCCAGTACTTC
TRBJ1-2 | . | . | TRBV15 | CATSRKPANYGYTF | TGTGCCACCAGCAGGAAGCCGGCTAACTATGGCTACACCTTC
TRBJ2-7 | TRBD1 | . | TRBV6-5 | CASSYSMDRDPYEQYF | TGTGCCAGCAGTTACTCGATGGACAGGGACCCTTACGAGCAGTACTTC
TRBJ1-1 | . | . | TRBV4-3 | CASSQARTQGTEAFF | TGCGCCAGCAGCCAAGCAAGAACCCAGGGCACTGAAGCTTTCTTT
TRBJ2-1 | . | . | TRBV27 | CASREAGYNEQFF | TGTGCCAGCAGAGAAGCGGGCTACAATGAGCAGTTCTTC
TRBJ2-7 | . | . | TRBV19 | CASSIGRDSYEQYF | TGTGCCAGTAGTATTGGCCGGGATTCCTACGAGCAGTACTTC
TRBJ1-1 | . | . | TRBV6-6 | CASAAGIYTEAFF | TGTGCCAGCGCCGCAGGGATTTACACTGAAGCTTTCTTT
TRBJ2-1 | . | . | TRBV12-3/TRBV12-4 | CASRKMNEQFF | TGTGCCAGCAGGAAGATGAATGAGCAGTTCTTC
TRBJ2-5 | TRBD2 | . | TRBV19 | CASSLSGTSLGETQYF | TGTGCCAGTAGCCTCTCCGGGACTAGCCTTGGGGAGACCCAGTACTTC
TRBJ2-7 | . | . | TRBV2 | CASRAQGLKEQYF | TGTGCCAGCAGGGCACAGGGATTGAAGGAGCAGTACTTC
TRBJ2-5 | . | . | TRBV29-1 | CSVEEGRQETQYF | TGCAGCGTTGAAGAGGGACGGCAAGAGACCCAGTACTTC
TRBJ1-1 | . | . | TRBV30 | CAWSEKNEAFF | TGTGCCTGGAGTGAGAAAAACGAAGCTTTCTTT
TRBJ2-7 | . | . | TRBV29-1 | CSVEDRDNSYEQYF | TGCAGCGTTGAAGATCGGGACAACTCCTACGAGCAGTACTTC
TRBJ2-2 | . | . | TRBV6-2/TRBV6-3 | CASRPGLNTGELFF | TGTGCCAGCAGACCAGGTTTGAACACCGGGGAGCTGTTTTTT
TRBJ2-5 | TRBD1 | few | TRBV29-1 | CSVEFRTGPQETQYF | TGCAGCGTTGAATTTAGGACAGGGCCCCAAGAGACCCAGTACTTC
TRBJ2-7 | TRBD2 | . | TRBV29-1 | CSVEGGSGGFYEQYF | TGCAGCGTTGAAGGGGGTAGCGGGGGGTTCTACGAGCAGTACTTC
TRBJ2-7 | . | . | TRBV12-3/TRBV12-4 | CASSLVPGPSYEQYF | TGTGCCAGCAGTTTAGTCCCAGGGCCCTCCTACGAGCAGTACTTC
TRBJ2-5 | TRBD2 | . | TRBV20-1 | CSASVSGRGLETQYF | TGCAGTGCTAGTGTAAGCGGGAGAGGATTGGAGACCCAGTACTTC
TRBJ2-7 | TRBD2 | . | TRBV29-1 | CSVSETSGGGYEQYF | TGCAGCGTTAGTGAGACTAGCGGGGGAGGTTACGAGCAGTACTTC
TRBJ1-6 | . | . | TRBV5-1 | CASSVIYNSPLHF | TGTGCCAGCAGCGTCATCTATAATTCACCCCTCCACTTT
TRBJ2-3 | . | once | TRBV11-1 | CASSLRAGDTDTQYF | TGTGCCAGCAGCTTACGGGCAGGGGACACAGATACGCAGTATTTT
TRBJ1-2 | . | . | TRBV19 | CASSMRGADGYTF | TGTGCCAGTAGTATGCGGGGGGCTGATGGCTACACCTTC
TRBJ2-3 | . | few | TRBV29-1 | CSVEGGRYGTDTQYF | TGCAGCGTTGAAGGTGGGCGATACGGCACAGATACGCAGTATTTT
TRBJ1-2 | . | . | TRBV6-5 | CASSTGWGGYTF | TGTGCCAGCAGTACAGGATGGGGTGGCTACACCTTC
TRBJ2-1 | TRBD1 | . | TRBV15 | CATSGTGSGNEQFF | TGTGCCACCAGCGGGACAGGGTCTGGAAATGAGCAGTTCTTC
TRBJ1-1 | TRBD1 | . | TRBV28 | CAISTGITEAFF | TGTGCCATTTCGACAGGGATCACTGAAGCTTTCTTT
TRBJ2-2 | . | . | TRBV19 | CASSIGATSTGELFF | TGTGCCAGTAGTATTGGAGCGACGAGCACCGGGGAGCTGTTTTTT
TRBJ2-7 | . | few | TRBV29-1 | CSVGVAGPRLYEQYF | TGCAGCGTTGGGGTGGCCGGGCCTCGGCTCTACGAGCAGTACTTC
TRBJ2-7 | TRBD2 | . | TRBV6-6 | CASSYTSGKPYEQYF | TGTGCCAGCAGTTACACTAGCGGGAAGCCCTACGAGCAGTACTTC
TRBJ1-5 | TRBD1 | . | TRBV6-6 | CASTPHQGTGGNQPQHF | TGTGCCAGCACCCCTCATCAAGGGACAGGAGGCAATCAGCCCCAGCATTTT
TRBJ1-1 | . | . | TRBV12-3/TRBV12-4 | CASSGLITEAFF | TGTGCCAGCAGCGGCCTCATCACTGAAGCTTTCTTT
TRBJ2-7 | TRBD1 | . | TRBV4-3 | CASSTGATSYEQYF | TGCGCCAGCAGCACAGGGGCCACCTCCTACGAGCAGTACTTC
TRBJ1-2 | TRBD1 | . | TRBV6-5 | CASSYRDREGYTF | TGTGCCAGCAGTTACAGGGACAGGGAGGGCTACACCTTC
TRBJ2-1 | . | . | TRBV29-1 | CSSAGPYNEQFF | TGCAGCTCCGCGGGGCCGTACAATGAGCAGTTCTTC
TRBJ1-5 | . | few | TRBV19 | CASSIAIPNQPQHF | TGTGCCAGTAGTATAGCGATCCCCAATCAGCCCCAGCATTTT
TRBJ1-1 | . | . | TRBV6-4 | CASSDRGDTEAFF | TGTGCCAGCAGTGACCGGGGAGACACTGAAGCTTTCTTT
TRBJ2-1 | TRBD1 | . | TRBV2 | CASTPGQDYNEQFF | TGTGCCAGCACTCCGGGACAGGACTACAATGAGCAGTTCTTC
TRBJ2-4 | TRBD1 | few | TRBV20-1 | CSAKDRQRAKNIQYF | TGCAGTGCTAAGGACAGGCAGCGGGCCAAAAACATTCAGTACTTC
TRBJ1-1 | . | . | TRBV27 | CASRKPYNTEAFF | TGTGCCAGCAGGAAGCCTTATAACACTGAAGCTTTCTTT
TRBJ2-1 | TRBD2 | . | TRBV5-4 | CASSSGTRGGNEQFF | TGTGCCAGCAGCTCTGGGACGAGGGGAGGGAATGAGCAGTTCTTC
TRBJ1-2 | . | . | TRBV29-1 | CSAWTLNYGYTF | TGCAGCGCCTGGACATTAAACTATGGCTACACCTTC
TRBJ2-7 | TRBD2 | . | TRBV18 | CASSPPRLAGSGEQYF | TGTGCCAGCTCACCACCGAGACTAGCGGGGAGTGGGGAGCAGTACTTC